This T cell receptor (beta chain) derives from a study of T cell responses to AZD1222 COVID-19 vaccine. The data were produced by immunoSEQ multiplex PCR, yet TCRdb's version contains in-frame clones alone and is incomplete. The sample records more than 45,000 clones, roughly 80% being singletons. The J segment lost 5 bases and the V segment lost 0 bases, leaving 7 bases of the junction unmatched. There are 16 residues in the CDR3. From germline, CDR1 is MNHEY and CDR2 SVGAGI. To note about this clone: Its antigen is as yet unknown.

Regarding the study as a whole: Nearly half of unique spike-specific TCRs reportedly avoided B.1.351 and B.1.1.7 mutated regions. Repertoire sampling was restricted to post-peak T cell response timepoints. The number of AZD1222 recipients seropositive at baseline was only five to seven.

The sample consisted of peripheral blood, taken on day 0 of AZD1222 vaccination. The sequence derives from an adult in good health. The genes are TRBV6-5 and TRBJ1-5; 7 bases agree with TRBD1. In DNA form, the CDR3 reads TGTGCCAGCAGTTACTCTCGACAGGGACCGGATCAGCCCCAGCATTTT. It yields the protein CASSYSRQGPDQPQHF.